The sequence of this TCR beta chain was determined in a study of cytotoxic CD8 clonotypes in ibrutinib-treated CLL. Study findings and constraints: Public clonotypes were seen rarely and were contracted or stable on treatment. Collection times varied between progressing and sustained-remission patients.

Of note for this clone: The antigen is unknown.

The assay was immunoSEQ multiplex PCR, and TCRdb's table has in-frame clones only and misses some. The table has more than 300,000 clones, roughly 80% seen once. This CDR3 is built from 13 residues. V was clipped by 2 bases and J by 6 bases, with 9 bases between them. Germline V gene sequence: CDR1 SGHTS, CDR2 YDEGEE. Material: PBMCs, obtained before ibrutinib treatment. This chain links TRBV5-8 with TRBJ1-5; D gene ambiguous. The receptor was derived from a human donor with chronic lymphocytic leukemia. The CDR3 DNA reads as TGTGCCAGCAGCTTCGGTTCTCGTCAGCCCCAGCATTTT. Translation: CASSFGSRQPQHF.